A single sample gave rise to the 16 T cell receptor beta chains below, sequenced in a study of T-cell memory formation after mild COVID-19. TCRdb reanalysed the 5' RACE reads using MiXCR and keeps one entry per CDR3 protein. Here the sample spans about 610,000 distinct CDR3 sequences, roughly 17% being singletons. The source material was PBMCs or a T cell subset sorted from them (not recorded which). The receptors originated from an adult woman who had mild COVID-19 (a few samples of this study predate the infection). Cell type and time point are not known.

The chain couples TRBV3-1 to TRBJ2-3, with 7 bases that match TRBD2. The CDR3 sequence is 14 residues long. V gave up 3 bases and J gave up 4 bases; unmatched junction bases: 4. Germline V gene lookup returns CDR1 LGHDT and CDR2 YNNKEL (reference sequence). As DNA, the CDR3 is TGTGCCAGCAGCCAGGCGGGGGTTGCAGATACGCAGTATTTT. Translating gives CASSQAGVADTQYF.

The chain recombines TRBV6-5 with TRBJ2-1, with D perhaps matching TRBD1 or TRBD2 (5 bases each). From germline, CDR1 is MNHEY and CDR2 SVGAGI. Trimming left V 0 bases short and J 9 bases short, with 6 bases between. This CDR3 comprises 12 residues. CDR3 in amino acids: CASSYSRGEQFF. As DNA, the CDR3 is TGTGCCAGCAGTTACTCGAGGGGTGAGCAGTTCTTC.

The table lists this clonotype with a few counts. J is TRBJ2-7 and V is TRBV7-2, with TRBD2 matching over 10 bases. There are 17 residues in the CDR3. CDR1 and CDR2 (germline): SGHTA, FQGNSA. After removal of 4 bases from V and 3 bases from J, the junction contained 12 bases not matched to a gene. The CDR3 sequence: CASSYDRASGGGYEQYF. The CDR3 coding sequence is TGTGCCAGCAGCTACGATAGGGCTAGCGGGGGAGGCTACGAGCAGTACTTC.

This clonotype occurred a few times. The rearrangement joins TRBV5-6 to TRBJ1-2; D is ambiguous. CDR3 size: 15 residues. The germline V and J ends were trimmed by 5 bases and 8 bases, with 22 bases remaining between them. Germline V gene sequence: CDR1 SGHDT, CDR2 YYEEEE. The DNA of the CDR3 is TGTGCCAGCAGTCCCGCCACCGAGGGTCGGGGAGGCTACACCTTC. This encodes CASSPATEGRGGYTF.

The CDR3 region is CASSSEGTGRGYTF. As DNA, the CDR3 is TGCGCCAGCAGCTCGGAGGGGACAGGGCGAGGCTACACCTTC. V and J are TRBV5-1 and TRBJ1-2; 9 bases are shared with TRBD1. This CDR3 spans 14 amino acids. J was trimmed by 8 bases and V by 3 bases; bases with no gene match: 8. CDR1 is SGHRS, CDR2 YFSETQ, per germline.

The J gene is TRBJ1-6, the V gene TRBV3-1; tentative D call: TRBD1 (5 bases). CDR1 is LGHDT and CDR2 is YNNKEL in the germline V gene (reference sequence). This CDR3 has 14 residues. V dropped 6 bases and J dropped 7 bases, with 13 bases sitting between them. CDR3 DNA sequence: TGTGCCAGCAGTTCGGGACGGGGAAATTCACCCCTCCACTTT. Residues: CASSSGRGNSPLHF.

The sample holds many counts of this clonotype. The J gene is TRBJ2-3, the V gene TRBV3-1; 7 bases line up with TRBD1. This CDR3 is built from 13 residues. Looked up from germline, CDR1 is LGHDT and CDR2 is YNNKEL (reference sequence). V lost 10 bases, J lost 0 bases, and 4 bases stayed unmatched. The DNA of the CDR3 is TGTGCCACGCGACAGGGAAGCACAGATACGCAGTATTTT. It specifies CATRQGSTDTQYF.

This clonotype was seen ten or more times. This chain connects TRBV7-2 to TRBJ1-5; D is unclear. CDR3 length: 13 residues. Germline CDR1 and CDR2: SGHTA and FQGNSA. Deletions cut 5 bases from V and 11 bases from J, with 16 bases between. CDR3 residues: CASSRTELGSQHF. The CDR3 nucleotides are TGTGCCAGCAGCCGAACGGAGCTGGGGTCCCAGCATTTT.

The J gene is TRBJ1-4, the V gene TRBV27; D gene unclear. CDR3 length equals 14 residues. CDR1 MNHEY and CDR2 SMNVEV come from the germline V gene (reference sequence). V was clipped by 4 bases and J by 6 bases, with 12 bases between them. CDR3 sequence reads: CASSSLGMDEKLFF. The CDR3 DNA is TGTGCCAGCAGTTCGTTGGGGATGGATGAAAAACTGTTTTTT.

This clonotype was observed many times. This chain links TRBV7-3 with TRBJ1-3, with D uncertain. V was pared by 5 bases and J by 1 base, with 12 bases between. CDR1 is SGHTA and CDR2 is FQGTGA in the germline V gene. The CDR3 sequence is 15 residues long. As DNA, the CDR3 is TGTGCCAGCAGCCCGGACGGTGCGTCTGGAAACACCATATATTTT. It encodes CASSPDGASGNTIYF. Full variable domain (missing parts from reference TRBV7-3 and TRBJ1-3): GAGVSQTPSNKVTEKGKYVELRCDPISGHTALYWYRQSLGQGPEFLIYFQGTGAADDSGLPNDRFFAVRPEGSVSTLKIQRTERGDSAVYLCASSPDGASGNTIYFGEGSWLTVV.

The genes are TRBV12-3 or TRBV12-4 and TRBJ2-5; no firm D call. Trimming shortened V by 3 bases and J by 7 bases, and 12 bases separated the two germline ends. The CDR3 length is 13 residues. DNA of the CDR3: TGTGCCAGCAGTTTTGGACGCTCGTCGACCCAGTACTTC. The encoded protein is CASSFGRSSTQYF.

This clonotype was counted between two and nine times. The CDR3: CASSPYGQLNTEAFF. In nucleotides, the CDR3 is TGTGCCAGCAGTCCATACGGGCAGCTGAACACTGAAGCTTTCTTT. The chain recombines TRBV25-1 with TRBJ1-1; D is ambiguous. The germline V gene has CDR1 MGHDK and CDR2 SYGVNS. Between the trimmed V and J ends, which lost 5 bases and 0 bases, there was a span of 13 bases. CDR3 length: 15 amino acids.

This rearrangement joins TRBV27 to TRBJ2-1; 10 nucleotides match TRBD1. Germline V CDR1 and CDR2: MNHEY, SMNVEV (reference sequence). The CDR3 sequence is 15 residues long. The ends lost 0 bases at V and 5 bases at J; junction bases unmatched: 1. The CDR3 is CASSLSGQGNNEQFF. The DNA for the CDR3 is TGTGCCAGCAGTTTATCGGGACAGGGGAACAATGAGCAGTTCTTC.

There are a few counts of this clonotype. The V call is TRBV20-1, the J call TRBJ2-7; D perhaps matches TRBD1 (5 bases). With 3 bases removed from V and 6 bases from J, the gap between germline ends came to 15 bases. Germline CDR1 reads DFQATT; CDR2 reads SNEGSKA (reference sequence). The CDR3 is 13 amino acids. Written as DNA, the CDR3 is TGCAGTGCTAGCACGCTCAGGGTCGGCGAGCAGTACTTC. Amino acids: CSASTLRVGEQYF.

V usage is TRBV20-1 and J usage is TRBJ2-7, with 11 nucleotides matching TRBD2. CDR1 and CDR2 (germline): DFQATT, SNEGSKA (reference sequence). V was pared by 3 bases and J by 3 bases, with 22 bases of the junction left unmatched. This CDR3 is 20 amino acids long. CDR3 region: CSASHPLLAGDSVVLYEQYF. Written as DNA, the CDR3 is TGCAGTGCTAGCCACCCCCTACTAGCGGGGGACTCCGTCGTACTCTACGAGCAGTACTTC.

This clonotype was seen a few times. The chain is built from TRBV6-5 and TRBJ1-1; 11 bases line up with TRBD1. The length of the CDR3 is 15 residues. Trimming cost V 0 bases and J 11 bases; bases outside gene matches: 8. The germline V gene has CDR1 MNHEY and CDR2 SVGAGI. For the CDR3, the DNA is TGTGCCAGCAGTTACTCGCGGACAGGGGGCATGCAGGCTTTCTTT. As protein: CASSYSRTGGMQAFF.